Listed here are 9 T cell receptor beta chains from one sample, sequenced in a study of blood T cells in healthy people across ages. PCR was performed a second time for about 7 to 12 cycles using a sample-barcoded 5' primer and a J-beta primer mix. TCRdb processed the 5' RACE reads anew with MiXCR; each CDR3 protein has one entry. The repertoire consists of about 900,000 distinct CDR3 sequences, with around 49% occurring once and the leading ten covering roughly an eighth. The specimen was blood. The receptors shown here come from a man aged 25-45 years in good health.

This rearrangement joins TRBV6-5 to TRBJ2-4, with D maybe TRBD1 (6 bases). V dropped 0 bases and J dropped 15 bases, with 12 bases sitting between them. In germline, CDR1 is MNHEY, CDR2 SVGAGI. This CDR3 contains 12 residues. The CDR3 DNA is TGTGCCAGCAGTTACTCCAGGGGTAGAAGGTACTTC. It specifies CASSYSRGRRYF.

The chain is built from TRBV6-6 and TRBJ1-3; 7 positions agree with TRBD1. Germline trimming cut 6 bases from V and 4 bases from J; bases unmatched to any gene: 9. This CDR3 has 15 residues. CDR1 is MNHNY and CDR2 is SVGAGI in the germline V gene (reference sequence). The chain's CDR3 is CASSSGTVDGNTIYF. CDR3 nucleotide sequence: TGTGCCAGCAGCTCCGGGACAGTGGACGGAAACACCATATATTTT.

The chain carries TRBV7-9 and TRBJ1-5; no reliable D call. The CDR3 sequence is 14 residues long. CDR1 and CDR2 from the germline V gene are SEHNR and FQNEAQ (reference sequence). The V end was cut by 5 bases, the J end by 3 bases, with 11 bases between. This CDR3 reads CASSDTAFNQPQHF. The CDR3, as DNA: TGTGCCAGCAGCGACACAGCGTTCAATCAGCCCCAGCATTTT.

This chain joins TRBV4-2 and TRBJ1-1; D not certain. This CDR3 spans 13 amino acids. Trimming pared 6 bases from V and 2 bases from J, leaving 10 bases between. The germline gives CDR1 LGHNA, CDR2 YNFKEQ. The CDR3 sequence is CASRGSGNTEAFF. CDR3 coding DNA: TGTGCCAGCAGGGGGTCGGGCAACACTGAAGCTTTCTTT.

The V and J genes are TRBV11-3 and TRBJ2-7, with 8 bases fitting TRBD1. With 3 bases clipped from V and 2 bases from J, the junction kept 9 bases outside the gene matches. Germline V lookup: CDR1 SGHNT, CDR2 YENEEA. The CDR3 has 16 amino acids. This CDR3 is CASSLGQGANPYEQYF. DNA of the CDR3: TGTGCCAGCAGCTTGGGGCAGGGGGCTAATCCCTACGAGCAGTACTTC.

This clonotype was recorded a few times. This chain connects TRBV20-1 to TRBJ2-3, with 11 nucleotides matching TRBD2. Germline V gene sequence: CDR1 DFQATT, CDR2 SNEGSKA (reference sequence). Trimming removed 0 bases from V and 1 base from J; junction bases left unmatched: 6. This CDR3 is built from 17 residues. The CDR3 region is CSARDPLAGGRTDTQYF. For the CDR3, the DNA is TGCAGTGCTAGAGATCCCCTAGCGGGGGGACGCACAGATACGCAGTATTTT.

A few counts support this clonotype. This chain connects TRBV9 to TRBJ2-1, with 10 bases identical to TRBD2. This CDR3 comprises 14 residues. CDR1 is SGDLS and CDR2 is YYNGEE in the germline V gene. V trimming: 4 bases; J trimming: 8 bases; junction bases outside the gene matches: 6. CDR3 nucleotides: TGTGCCAGCAGCTCAGGCACTAGCGGGGATGAGCAGTTCTTC. Encoded protein: CASSSGTSGDEQFF.

This chain uses TRBV12-3 or TRBV12-4 with TRBJ1-1; perhaps TRBD1 as D (5 bases). There are 15 residues in the CDR3. The V end was cut by 6 bases, the J end by 4 bases, with 18 bases between. In nucleotides, the CDR3 is TGTGCCAGCAGCCCGCCGGGGGTAGGGAGCACTGAAGCTTTCTTT. Translation: CASSPPGVGSTEAFF.

The genes are TRBV24-1 and TRBJ2-1; D remains unclear. Trimming took 4 bases from V and 3 from J, leaving 9 bases between them. Germline values: CDR1 KGHDR, CDR2 SFDVKD. The length of the CDR3 is 14 residues. CDR3 bases: TGTGCCACCAGTGACCAGGACGGCTACAATGAGCAGTTCTTC. Its protein product is CATSDQDGYNEQFF.